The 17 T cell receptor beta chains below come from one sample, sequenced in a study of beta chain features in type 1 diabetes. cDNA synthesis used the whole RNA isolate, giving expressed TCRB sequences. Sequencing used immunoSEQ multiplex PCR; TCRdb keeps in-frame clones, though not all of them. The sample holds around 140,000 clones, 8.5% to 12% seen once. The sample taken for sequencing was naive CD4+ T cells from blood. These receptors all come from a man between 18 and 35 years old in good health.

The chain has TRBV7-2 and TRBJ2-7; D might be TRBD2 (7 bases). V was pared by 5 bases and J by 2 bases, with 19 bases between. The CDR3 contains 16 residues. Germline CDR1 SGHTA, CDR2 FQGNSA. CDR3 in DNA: TGTGCCAGCAGCCCAACGGGTGCGGGGGCCCCCTACGAGCAGTACTTC. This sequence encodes CASSPTGAGAPYEQYF.

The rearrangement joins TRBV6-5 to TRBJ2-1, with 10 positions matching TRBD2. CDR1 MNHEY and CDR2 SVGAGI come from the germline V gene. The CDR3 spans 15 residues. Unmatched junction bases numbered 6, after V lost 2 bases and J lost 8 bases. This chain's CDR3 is CASSYGAGGHDEQFF. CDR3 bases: TGTGCCAGCAGTTACGGAGCGGGGGGGCACGATGAGCAGTTCTTC.

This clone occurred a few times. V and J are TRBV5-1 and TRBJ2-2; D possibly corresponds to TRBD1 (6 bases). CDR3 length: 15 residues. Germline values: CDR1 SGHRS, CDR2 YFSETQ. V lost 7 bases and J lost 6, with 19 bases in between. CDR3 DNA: TGCGCCAGCCGCGATCAACAGGGAATCGCCGGGGAGCTGTTTTTT. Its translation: CASRDQQGIAGELFF. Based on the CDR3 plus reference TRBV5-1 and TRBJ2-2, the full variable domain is KAGVTQTPRYLIKTRGQQVTLSCSPISGHRSVSWYQQTPGQGLQFLFEYFSETQRNKGNFPGRFSGRQFSNSRSEMNVSTLELGDSALYLCASRDQQGIAGELFFGEGSRLTVL.

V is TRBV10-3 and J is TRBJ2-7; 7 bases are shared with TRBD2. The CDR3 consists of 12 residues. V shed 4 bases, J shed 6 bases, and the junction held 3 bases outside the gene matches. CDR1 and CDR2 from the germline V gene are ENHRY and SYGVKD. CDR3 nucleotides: TGTGCCATCAGTGGCGGGGGAGGCGAGCAGTACTTC. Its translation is CAISGGGGEQYF.

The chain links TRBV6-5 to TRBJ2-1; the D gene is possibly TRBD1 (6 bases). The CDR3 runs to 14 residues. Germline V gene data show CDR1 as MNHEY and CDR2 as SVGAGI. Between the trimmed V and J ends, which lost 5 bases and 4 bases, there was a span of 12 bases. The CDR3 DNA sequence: TGTGCCAGCAGTGAAGTTCAGGGGTACAATGAGCAGTTCTTC. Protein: CASSEVQGYNEQFF.

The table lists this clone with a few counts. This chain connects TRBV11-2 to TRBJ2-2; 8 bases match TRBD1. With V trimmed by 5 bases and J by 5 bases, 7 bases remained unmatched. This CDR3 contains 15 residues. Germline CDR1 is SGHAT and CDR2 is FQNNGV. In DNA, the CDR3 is TGTGCCAGCAGCCCCCACAGGGGGGAGACCGGGGAGCTGTTTTTT. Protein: CASSPHRGETGELFF.

CDR3 nucleotide sequence: TGTGCCTGGAAGAAACAGGGGGCAAACACCGGGGAGCTGTTTTTT. This sequence encodes CAWKKQGANTGELFF. This rearrangement joins TRBV30 to TRBJ2-2; 9 bases line up with TRBD1. CDR3 size: 15 residues. The junction had 5 bases not matched to a gene; V was cut back by 4 bases and J by 2 bases. CDR1 is GTSNPN, CDR2 SVGIG, per germline (reference sequence).

The CDR3 DNA reads as TGTGCCAGCAGCTTAATGGGGCAGGGCACAGATACGCAGTATTTT. It yields the protein CASSLMGQGTDTQYF. V and J are TRBV7-3 and TRBJ2-3; possible D gene TRBD1, 5 bases. CDR1 and CDR2 (germline): SGHTA, FQGTGA. Trimming took 1 base from V and 1 from J, leaving 9 bases between them. There are 15 residues in the CDR3.

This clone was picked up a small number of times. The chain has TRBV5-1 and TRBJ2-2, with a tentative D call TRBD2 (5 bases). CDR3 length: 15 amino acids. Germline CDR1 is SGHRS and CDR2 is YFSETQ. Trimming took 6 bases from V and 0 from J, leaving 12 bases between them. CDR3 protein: CASTQTDSNTGELFF. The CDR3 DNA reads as TGCGCCAGCACTCAGACGGACTCGAACACCGGGGAGCTGTTTTTT.

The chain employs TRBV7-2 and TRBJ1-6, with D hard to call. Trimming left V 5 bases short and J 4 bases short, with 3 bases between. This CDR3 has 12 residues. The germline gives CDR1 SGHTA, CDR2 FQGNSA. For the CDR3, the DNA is TGTGCCAGCAGCCAATATAATTCACCCCTCCACTTT. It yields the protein CASSQYNSPLHF.

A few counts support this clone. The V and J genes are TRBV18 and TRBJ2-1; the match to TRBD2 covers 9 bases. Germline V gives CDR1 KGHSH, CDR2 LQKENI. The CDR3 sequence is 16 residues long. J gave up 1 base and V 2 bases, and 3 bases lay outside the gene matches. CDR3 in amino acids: CASSPESGGSYNEQFF. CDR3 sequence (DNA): TGTGCCAGCTCACCAGAGAGCGGGGGGTCCTACAATGAGCAGTTCTTC.

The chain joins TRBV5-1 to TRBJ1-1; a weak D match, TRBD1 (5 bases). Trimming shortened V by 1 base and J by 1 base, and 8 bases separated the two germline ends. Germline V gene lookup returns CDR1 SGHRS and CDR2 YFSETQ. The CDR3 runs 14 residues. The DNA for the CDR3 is TGCGCCAGCAGCTTGAGAGGACAGAACACTGAAGCTTTCTTT. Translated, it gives CASSLRGQNTEAFF.

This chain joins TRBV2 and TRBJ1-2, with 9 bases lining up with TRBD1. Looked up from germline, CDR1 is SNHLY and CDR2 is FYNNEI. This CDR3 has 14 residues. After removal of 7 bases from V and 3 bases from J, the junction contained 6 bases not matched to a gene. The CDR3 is CASTDRGSYYGYTF. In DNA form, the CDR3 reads TGTGCCAGCACCGACAGGGGGTCTTACTATGGCTACACCTTC.

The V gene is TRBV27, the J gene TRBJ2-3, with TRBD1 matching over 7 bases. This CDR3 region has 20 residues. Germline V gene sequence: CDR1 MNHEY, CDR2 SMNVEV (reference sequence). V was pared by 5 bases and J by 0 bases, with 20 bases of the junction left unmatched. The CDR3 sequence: CASSIRQGRATLSSTDTQYF. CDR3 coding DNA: TGTGCCAGCAGTATACGACAGGGTAGGGCGACCTTATCGAGCACAGATACGCAGTATTTT.

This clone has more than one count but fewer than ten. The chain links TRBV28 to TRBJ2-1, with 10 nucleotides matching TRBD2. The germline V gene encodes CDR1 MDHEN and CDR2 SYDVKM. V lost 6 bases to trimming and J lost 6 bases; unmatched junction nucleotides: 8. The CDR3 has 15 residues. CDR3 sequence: CASSFQRGGSNEQFF. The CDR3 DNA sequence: TGTGCCAGCAGCTTTCAGCGGGGGGGATCCAATGAGCAGTTCTTC.

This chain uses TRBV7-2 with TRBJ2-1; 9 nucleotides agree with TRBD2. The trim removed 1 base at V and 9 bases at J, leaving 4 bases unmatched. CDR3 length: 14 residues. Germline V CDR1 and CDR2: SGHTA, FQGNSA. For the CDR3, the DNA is TGTGCCAGCAGCTTAGAGCGGGGGGCTGGTGAGCAGTTCTTC. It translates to CASSLERGAGEQFF. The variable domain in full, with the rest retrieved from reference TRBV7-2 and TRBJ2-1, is GAGVSQSPSNKVTEKGKDVELRCDPISGHTALYWYRQSLGQGLEFLIYFQGNSAPDKSGLPSDRFSAERTGGSVSTLTIQRTQQEDSAVYLCASSLERGAGEQFFGPGTRLTVL.

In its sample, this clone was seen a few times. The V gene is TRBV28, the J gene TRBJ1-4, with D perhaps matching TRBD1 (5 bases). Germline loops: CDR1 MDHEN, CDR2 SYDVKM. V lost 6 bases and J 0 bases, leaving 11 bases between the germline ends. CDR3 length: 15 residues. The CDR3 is CASRPDSATNEKLFF. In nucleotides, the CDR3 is TGTGCCAGCAGACCCGACAGCGCAACTAATGAAAAACTGTTTTTT.